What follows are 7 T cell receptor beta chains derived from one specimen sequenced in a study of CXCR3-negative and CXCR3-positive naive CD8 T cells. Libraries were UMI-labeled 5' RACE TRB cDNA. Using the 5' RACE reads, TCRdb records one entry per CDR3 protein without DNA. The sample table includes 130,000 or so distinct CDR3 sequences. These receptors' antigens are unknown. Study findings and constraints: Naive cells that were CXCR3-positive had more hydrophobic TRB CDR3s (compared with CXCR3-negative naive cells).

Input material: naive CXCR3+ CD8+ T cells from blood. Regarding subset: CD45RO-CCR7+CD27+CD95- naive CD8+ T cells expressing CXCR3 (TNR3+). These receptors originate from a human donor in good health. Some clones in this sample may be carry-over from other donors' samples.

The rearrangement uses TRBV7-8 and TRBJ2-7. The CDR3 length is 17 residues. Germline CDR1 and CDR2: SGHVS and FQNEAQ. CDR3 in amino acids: CASSYSDLPVVSYEQYF. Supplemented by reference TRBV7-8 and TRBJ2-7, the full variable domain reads GAGVSQSPRYKVAKRGQDVALRCDPISGHVSLFWYQQALGQGPEFLTYFQNEAQLDKSGLPSDRFFAERPEGSVSTLKIQRTQQEDSAVYLCASSYSDLPVVSYEQYFGPGTRLTVT.

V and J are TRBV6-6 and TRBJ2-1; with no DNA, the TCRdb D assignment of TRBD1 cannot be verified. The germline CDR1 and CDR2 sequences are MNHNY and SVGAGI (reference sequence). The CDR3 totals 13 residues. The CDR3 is CASRDTSYNEQFF.

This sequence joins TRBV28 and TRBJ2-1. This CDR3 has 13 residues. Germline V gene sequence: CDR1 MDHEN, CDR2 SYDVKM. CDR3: CASSLSTYNEQFF.

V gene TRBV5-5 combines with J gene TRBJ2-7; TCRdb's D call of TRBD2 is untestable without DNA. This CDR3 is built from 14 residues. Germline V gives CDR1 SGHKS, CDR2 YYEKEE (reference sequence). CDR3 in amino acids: CASSWSGGNYEQYF.

The CDR3 sequence is CASSFSFSDGANEQFF. J is TRBJ2-1 and V is TRBV12-3 or TRBV12-4; lacking DNA, the TRBD1 call made by TCRdb goes unchecked. The length of the CDR3 is 16 residues.

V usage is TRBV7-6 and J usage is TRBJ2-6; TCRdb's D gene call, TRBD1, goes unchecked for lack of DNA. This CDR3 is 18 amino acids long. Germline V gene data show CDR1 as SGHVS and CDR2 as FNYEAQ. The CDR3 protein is CASSLGTGTGSGANVLTF.

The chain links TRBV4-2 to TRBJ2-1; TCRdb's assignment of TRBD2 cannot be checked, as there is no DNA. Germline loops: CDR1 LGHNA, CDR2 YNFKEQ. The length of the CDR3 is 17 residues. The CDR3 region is CASSRAVGGRISNEQFF.